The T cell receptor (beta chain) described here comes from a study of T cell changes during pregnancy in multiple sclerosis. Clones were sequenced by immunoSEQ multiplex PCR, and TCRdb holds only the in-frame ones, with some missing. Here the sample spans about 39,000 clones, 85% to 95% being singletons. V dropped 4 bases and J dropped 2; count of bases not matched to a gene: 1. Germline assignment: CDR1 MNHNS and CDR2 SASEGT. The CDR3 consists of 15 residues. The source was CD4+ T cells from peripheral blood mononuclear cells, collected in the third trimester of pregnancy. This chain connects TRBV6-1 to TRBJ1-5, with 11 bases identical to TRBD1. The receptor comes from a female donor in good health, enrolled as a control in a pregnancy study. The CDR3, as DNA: TGTGCCAGCAGTGGGGACAGGGGGGGCAATCAGCCCCAGCATTTT. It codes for CASSGDRGGNQPQHF.